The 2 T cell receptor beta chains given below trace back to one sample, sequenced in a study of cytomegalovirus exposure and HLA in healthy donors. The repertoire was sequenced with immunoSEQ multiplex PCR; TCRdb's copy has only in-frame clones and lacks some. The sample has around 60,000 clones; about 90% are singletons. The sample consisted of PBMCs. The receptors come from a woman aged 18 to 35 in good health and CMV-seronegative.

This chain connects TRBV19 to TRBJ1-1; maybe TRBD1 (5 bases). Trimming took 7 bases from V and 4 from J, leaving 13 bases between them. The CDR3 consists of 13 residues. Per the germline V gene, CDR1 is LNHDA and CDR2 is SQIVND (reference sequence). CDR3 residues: CASTPGGGTEAFF. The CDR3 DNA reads TGTGCCAGTACCCCGGGCGGGGGCACTGAAGCTTTCTTT.

The CDR3 sequence is CASSLNRGGNQPQHF. The CDR3 nucleotides read TGTGCCAGCAGTTTAAACAGGGGTGGCAATCAGCCCCAGCATTTT. The chain joins TRBV28 to TRBJ1-5, with TRBD1 matching over 7 bases. The CDR3 is 15 amino acids. Germline CDR1 reads MDHEN; CDR2 reads SYDVKM. V shed 2 bases, J shed 2 bases, and the junction held 3 bases outside the gene matches.